Below, 16 T cell receptor beta chains from the same sample are listed, as sequenced in a study of T cells in Graves' hyperthyroidism and ophthalmopathy. Researchers took RNA transcripts and amplified the TCR beta CDR3 regions from them. Researchers ran a first-round RT-PCR on the TCR CDR3 using the HTBI primer set. TCRdb independently ran MiXCR on the multiplex PCR reads; one entry per CDR3 protein. The sample includes approximately 600,000 distinct CDR3 sequences, less than 25% of them seen just once. Source material: blood. Every receptor here comes from a man aged 25 to 40 with Graves' ophthalmopathy.

This clonotype has ten or more counts. One end of the junction varies from germline; a read error may be responsible. The V and J genes are TRBV7-7 and TRBJ2-1; perhaps TRBD2 as D (5 bases). The CDR3 loop spans 13 amino acids. Germline V gene lookup returns CDR1 SSHAT and CDR2 FNYEAQ (reference sequence). The CDR3 bases are TGTGCTAGCAGCGGAGGACGGTCTGGTGAGCAGTTCTTC. This codes for CASSGGRSGEQFF.

The rearrangement joins TRBV3-1 to TRBJ2-1, with a possible D match to TRBD2 (6 bases). Trimming left V 5 bases short and J 5 bases short, with 13 bases between. The CDR3 runs 14 residues. Germline assignment: CDR1 LGHDT and CDR2 YNNKEL (reference sequence). CDR3 nucleotide sequence: TGTGCCAGCAGCACACGGACTACGAACAATGAGCAGTTCTTC. Protein sequence: CASSTRTTNNEQFF.

Only a few counts were recorded for this clonotype. V usage is TRBV7-2 and J usage is TRBJ1-5, with 9 bases identical to TRBD1. CDR1 and CDR2 from the germline V gene are SGHTA and FQGNSA. The CDR3 is made up of 18 amino acids. Unmatched junction bases numbered 7, after V lost 1 base and J lost 0 bases. As DNA, the CDR3 is TGTGCCAGCAGCTTAGGAGTGGACAGGGGCTATAGCAATCAGCCCCAGCATTTT. Translation: CASSLGVDRGYSNQPQHF.

This clonotype was detected a few times. The chain uses TRBV6-2 or TRBV6-3 and TRBJ2-3; D gene uncertain. The CDR3 runs to 14 residues. Germline V CDR1 and CDR2: MNHEY, SVGEGT. V lost 0 bases, J lost 5 bases, and 9 bases lay in between. For the CDR3, the DNA is TGTGCCAGCAGTTACTCGCTCGGATTAGATACGCAGTATTTT. This encodes CASSYSLGLDTQYF.

The gene calls are TRBV6-2 or TRBV6-3 and TRBJ2-7; D is possibly TRBD1 (5 bases). The germline gives CDR1 MNHEY, CDR2 SVGEGT. This CDR3 is 15 amino acids long. V gave up 2 bases and J gave up 0 bases, with 11 bases separating them. CDR3 sequence (DNA): TGTGCCAGCAGTTACGTGGGGCTCAGCTCCTACGAGCAGTACTTC. This gives the protein CASSYVGLSSYEQYF.

The chain joins TRBV6-1 to TRBJ2-1; 11 nucleotides match TRBD2. Per the germline V gene, CDR1 is MNHNS and CDR2 is SASEGT. V lost 5 bases to trimming and J lost 4 bases; unmatched junction nucleotides: 7. The CDR3 is 16 residues long. Written as DNA, the CDR3 is TGTGCCAGCAGTCCCTGGGGACTAGCGGAGTACAATGAGCAGTTCTTC. Translation: CASSPWGLAEYNEQFF.

The V gene is TRBV10-3, the J gene TRBJ2-7; the D is unclear. Trimming stripped 4 bases from V and 3 bases from J, with 13 bases between. The CDR3 length is 14 residues. The germline CDR1 and CDR2 sequences are ENHRY and SYGVKD. The CDR3 loop is CAISAKLLDYEQYF. The CDR3 DNA is TGTGCCATCAGTGCAAAACTTCTAGACTACGAGCAGTACTTC.

The chain recombines TRBV19 with TRBJ2-1; TRBD2 might be the D (6 bases). V lost 3 bases, J lost 0 bases, and 21 bases lay in between. The CDR3 loop spans 19 amino acids. CDR1 and CDR2 from the germline V gene are LNHDA and SQIVND (reference sequence). DNA of the CDR3: TGTGCCAGTAGTATTCAAACCCTGACTAGTTTTAGCTCCTACAATGAGCAGTTCTTC. Protein product: CASSIQTLTSFSSYNEQFF.

The rearrangement joins TRBV18 to TRBJ2-3; D is uncertain. The CDR3 spans 17 residues. Germline V gene data show CDR1 as KGHSH and CDR2 as LQKENI. With 3 bases removed from V and 2 bases from J, the gap between germline ends came to 18 bases. CDR3 nucleotides: TGTGCCAGCTCACCCCGGGCCCCCCCTTGGACCACAGATACGCAGTATTTT. Encoded protein: CASSPRAPPWTTDTQYF.

At least ten counts were recorded for this clonotype. This sequence joins TRBV5-1 and TRBJ2-1; possible D gene TRBD1, 6 bases. V dropped 4 bases and J dropped 7 bases, with 12 bases sitting between them. Germline loops: CDR1 SGHRS, CDR2 YFSETQ. CDR3 length equals 13 residues. The CDR3, as DNA: TGCGCCAGCAGCAAGAGTACAGGGAATGAGCAGTTCTTC. As protein: CASSKSTGNEQFF.

This clonotype was observed a handful of times. The chain carries TRBV20-1 and TRBJ2-2, with a tentative D call TRBD2 (5 bases). The CDR3 is 12 residues long. The V end lost 0 bases, the J end lost 7 bases, and 6 bases lay between the germline ends. Germline values: CDR1 DFQATT, CDR2 SNEGSKA (reference sequence). The DNA for the CDR3 is TGCAGTGCTAGAGATGCGGGCGGGGAGCTGTTTTTT. It is translated as CSARDAGGELFF.

There are many counts of this clonotype. The rearrangement uses TRBV3-1 and TRBJ2-4; weak D call: TRBD2 (5 bases). The CDR3 loop spans 14 amino acids. Trimming shortened V by 3 bases and J by 6 bases, and 12 bases separated the two germline ends. Germline assignment: CDR1 LGHDT and CDR2 YNNKEL (reference sequence). CDR3: CASSHGLAANIQYF. For the CDR3, the DNA is TGTGCCAGCAGCCACGGTCTAGCAGCAAACATTCAGTACTTC. Full variable domain (missing parts from reference TRBV3-1 and TRBJ2-4): DTAVSQTPKYLVTQMGNDKSIKCEQNLGHDTMYWYKQDSKKFLKIMFSYNNKELIINETVPNRFSPKSPDKAHLNLHINSLELGDSAVYFCASSHGLAANIQYFGAGTRLSVL.

The chain joins TRBV5-1 to TRBJ1-1, with D unresolved. V was clipped by 4 bases and J by 2 bases, with 9 bases between them. The CDR3 is 13 amino acids. Germline lookup yields CDR1 SGHRS and CDR2 YFSETQ. CDR3 amino acids: CASSQTYNTEAFF. As DNA, the CDR3 is TGCGCCAGCAGCCAAACCTATAACACTGAAGCTTTCTTT.

J is TRBJ2-7 and V is TRBV28; 7 nucleotides align to TRBD1. The V segment lost 5 bases and the J segment 2 bases; nucleotides outside the gene matches: 15. The CDR3 spans 17 residues. Germline CDR1 reads MDHEN; CDR2 reads SYDVKM. CDR3 amino acids: CASSLTLGGPQTYEQYF. The CDR3 DNA reads as TGTGCCAGCAGTCTAACCCTAGGGGGCCCCCAGACCTACGAGCAGTACTTC.

The V call is TRBV5-1, the J call TRBJ2-7; D assignment may be TRBD1 or TRBD2 (6 bases each). Between the trimmed V and J ends, which lost 2 bases and 5 bases, there was a span of 14 bases. The length of the CDR3 is 14 residues. Germline V CDR1 and CDR2: SGHRS, YFSETQ. The CDR3 nucleotides are TGCGCCAGCAGCTTCCGGGGGCCGGGGAACGAGCAGTACTTC. This translates into CASSFRGPGNEQYF.

Points on this clonotype: A read error may account for a junction end that differs from germline. The chain carries TRBV9 and TRBJ2-7, with TRBD2 matching over 11 bases. Germline lookup yields CDR1 SGDLS and CDR2 YYNGEE. This CDR3 contains 16 residues. The CDR3 reads CVSSVEGTSGLYEQYF. CDR3 nucleotide sequence: TGTGTCAGCAGCGTAGAGGGGACTAGCGGCCTCTACGAGCAGTACTTC.